This T cell receptor beta chain is drawn from a study of molecular identifiers for immune sequencing clone quantification. This clonotype showed up just a few times. Its specificity is unknown. The junction shows a germline mismatch at one end, possibly a read error. Looked up from germline, CDR1 is LGHDT and CDR2 is YNNKEL (reference sequence). The CDR3 runs to 14 residues. TCRdb analysed the PCR reads with MiXCR anew, one entry per CDR3 protein. This table has about 500,000 distinct CDR3 sequences, about 21% appearing once. Study results and limitations: Amid 750,000 to 1,000,000 naive cells, spiked Jurkat TCR RNA from one cell was reportedly still detectable. Whereas naive cells kept under 1% of molecules in clones above 20 RNA copies, such clones held over 97% in effectors.

The chain joins TRBV3-1 to TRBJ1-1; tentative D call: TRBD1 (5 bases). The material sequenced was naive CD8+ T cells from blood, with Jurkat cell RNA spiked in. Subset noted: FACS-sorted CD8+CD4-CCR7+CD45RA+ naive T cells. This TCR derives from a human donor in good health. Some libraries in this study had Jurkat cell RNA spiked in. Here the CDR3 reads CASSQDRGETEAFF. In nucleotides, the CDR3 is TGTGCCAGCAGCCAAGATCGGGGGGAAACTGAGGCTTTCTTT.